The clone carrying this TCR beta chain was recorded only once. The sample belongs to a study of T cell responses to AZD1222 COVID-19 vaccine. Only in-frame clones appear in the TCRdb table, and some are missing; sequencing was by immunoSEQ multiplex PCR. The sample carries about 150,000 clones, roughly 92% recorded once. The germline V and J ends were trimmed by 8 bases and 7 bases, with 14 bases remaining between them. CDR3 size: 13 residues. Germline values: CDR1 MRHNA, CDR2 SNTAGT. The clonotype was recovered from an adult who received the AZD1222 COVID-19 vaccine. The chain employs TRBV6-4 and TRBJ2-2; tentatively, D is TRBD1 or TRBD2 (6 bases each). Sequencing used peripheral blood, obtained 28 days after the second AZD1222 dose. Written as DNA, the CDR3 is TGTGCCAGCTCGGAGGGGGATGACGGGGAGCTGTTTTTT. This gives the protein CASSEGDDGELFF.